This T cell receptor beta chain was found in a study of T-cell memory formation after mild COVID-19. Study-wide background: Most TCR clusters belonged to a single donor.

In the case of this clonotype: Its matching antigen is unknown.

TCRdb itself ran the 5' RACE reads through MiXCR, one entry per CDR3 protein. Among about 470,000 distinct CDR3 sequences listed, about 20% were seen once. Regarding the study as a whole: Pre-infection memory harbored some responding clones, suggesting cross-reactive memory joined. SARS-CoV-2 specificity was not confirmed for second-wave clones peaking on day 37. Mainly in CM and EM were contracting CD4+ clones; CD8+ were in EMRA.

CDR3 length: 14 residues. J gave up 3 bases and V 7 bases, and 4 bases lay outside the gene matches. The chain combines TRBV12-3 or TRBV12-4 with TRBJ2-3; 10 positions match TRBD2. The receptor was derived from an adult woman who had mild COVID-19 (a few samples of this study predate the infection). Cell type and time point are not known. Sequencing used PBMCs or a T cell subset sorted from them (not recorded which). The CDR3 DNA reads as TGTGCCAGCACCATTAGCGGGGGGACAGATACGCAGTATTTT. Protein: CASTISGGTDTQYF.